These T cell receptor beta chains were read from a single sample in a study of cytomegalovirus exposure and HLA in healthy donors. Profiling relied on immunoSEQ multiplex PCR, and the TCRdb table lists in-frame clones only, not all of them. Of about 76,000 clones listed, 72% are singletons. The specimen was PBMCs. The receptors stem from a man aged 55 to 70 in good health and CMV-seropositive. Each CDR3 is given without its conserved first and last residue. Fields, in order: V gene, J gene, D gene, CDR3 protein. A D gene is named only where the DNA matches it firmly.

TRBV6-6,TRBJ2-2,TRBD2,AGASGPAGELF
TRBV5-1,TRBJ2-7,TRBD1,ASRQGQDPSYEQY
TRBV6-4,TRBJ2-7,.,ASPSLPLYEQY
TRBV7-2,TRBJ1-6,.,ASSLYYSPLH
TRBV29-1,TRBJ1-3,.,SVVTSGNTIY
TRBV6-5,TRBJ1-2,.,ASSSAGPLYGYT
TRBV7-2,TRBJ2-1,TRBD1,ASSSDGQGFYNEQF
TRBV9,TRBJ2-7,TRBD2,ASSVAGGTPYEQY
TRBV28,TRBJ2-7,TRBD1,ASRRQGVSYEQY
TRBV7-9,TRBJ1-4,.,ASSPAGRGANEKLF
TRBV7-2,TRBJ2-1,.,ASRQPGGGTYNEQF
TRBV6-6,TRBJ2-7,TRBD1,ASSPDRDDLYEQY
TRBV4-1,TRBJ1-2,TRBD1,ASSQVRTGELNYGYT
TRBV27,TRBJ1-1,TRBD1,ASSSAGTGHTEAF
TRBV30,TRBJ2-1,.,AWRAGVIQF
TRBV7-2,TRBJ2-5,.,ASSLIRRETQY
TRBV19,TRBJ1-2,TRBD1,ASSITGQVPPNYGYT
TRBV19,TRBJ2-1,TRBD2,ASSMKFGLAGVYEQF
TRBV7-8,TRBJ1-2,TRBD1,ASSLAPQGAPGGYT
TRBV29-1,TRBJ1-2,.,SVYPGLNYGYT
TRBV5-1,TRBJ1-4,TRBD1,ASNRGTENEKLF
TRBV5-5,TRBJ1-1,.,ASSFARGGNEAF
TRBV2,TRBJ2-2,TRBD2,ASSLPGTSGTGELF
TRBV6-5,TRBJ1-6,TRBD1,AGSYKGAGSPLH
TRBV29-1,TRBJ2-3,.,SVEDLAGSADTQY
TRBV11-3,TRBJ1-1,.,ASSVGRATEAF
TRBV7-9,TRBJ1-2,TRBD1,SSSVFSGTGGGYT
TRBV5-4,TRBJ2-3,TRBD1,ASSSPGQGTDTQY
TRBV7-2,TRBJ1-3,.,ASSSLNGNTIY
TRBV21-1,TRBJ2-7,.,ASSKVGEQY
TRBV2,TRBJ2-7,.,ASSTGRGYEQY
TRBV6-5,TRBJ2-7,TRBD2,ASSVSGEGIGQY
TRBV7-9,TRBJ1-5,.,ASSPWGDQPQH
TRBV28,TRBJ2-1,TRBD2,ASTTGGSYNEQF
TRBV18,TRBJ1-3,TRBD1,ASSPGQGFGNTIY
TRBV11-2,TRBJ2-7,.,ASSWPRSLGEQY
TRBV2,TRBJ2-7,.,ASRRNEQY
TRBV4-1,.,TRBD2,ASSHGGLAGYEQY
TRBV13,TRBJ2-1,TRBD2,ASRASGFVEQF
TRBV6-5,TRBJ1-5,.,ASSFYQGEVPQH